The 25 T cell receptor beta chains reported below all come from one sample, sequenced in a study of T-cell memory formation after mild COVID-19. TCRdb reprocessed the 5' RACE reads with MiXCR, giving one entry per CDR3 protein. Among some 190,000 distinct CDR3 sequences listed, 16% were seen once. Source material: PBMCs or a T cell subset sorted from them (not recorded which). The receptors were gathered from an adult woman who had mild COVID-19 (a few samples of this study predate the infection). Cell type and time point are not known.

V and J are TRBV5-1 and TRBJ2-2, with 11 bases that match TRBD1. V trimming: 4 bases; J trimming: 6 bases; junction bases outside the gene matches: 8. The CDR3 runs to 16 residues. Germline V gives CDR1 SGHRS, CDR2 YFSETQ. Here the CDR3 reads CASSPGQGASAGELFF. CDR3 coding DNA: TGCGCCAGCAGCCCCGGACAGGGGGCGTCAGCCGGGGAGCTGTTTTTT. Full variable domain (rest looked up from reference TRBV5-1 and TRBJ2-2): KAGVTQTPRYLIKTRGQQVTLSCSPISGHRSVSWYQQTPGQGLQFLFEYFSETQRNKGNFPGRFSGRQFSNSRSEMNVSTLELGDSALYLCASSPGQGASAGELFFGEGSRLTVL.

This clonotype has only a few counts. This sequence joins TRBV5-1 and TRBJ1-1; tentatively, D is TRBD1 (5 bases). Per germline, CDR1 SGHRS and CDR2 YFSETQ. This CDR3 contains 13 residues. V lost 4 bases, J lost 1 base, and 8 bases lay in between. CDR3 nucleotide sequence: TGCGCCAGCAGCCCGGGGGAGAACACTGAAGCTTTCTTT. Residues: CASSPGENTEAFF.

In this sample, this clonotype turned up a few times. The V and J genes are TRBV5-1 and TRBJ2-1; TRBD1 aligns across 9 bases. Germline assignment: CDR1 SGHRS and CDR2 YFSETQ. The CDR3 contains 14 residues. V was pared by 7 bases and J by 8 bases, with 10 bases of the junction left unmatched. Written as DNA, the CDR3 is TGCGCCAGCCGTTCAGGGACAGGGTTTCATGAGCAGTTCTTC. Amino acid sequence: CASRSGTGFHEQFF. The variable domain in full, with the rest retrieved from reference TRBV5-1 and TRBJ2-1, is KAGVTQTPRYLIKTRGQQVTLSCSPISGHRSVSWYQQTPGQGLQFLFEYFSETQRNKGNFPGRFSGRQFSNSRSEMNVSTLELGDSALYLCASRSGTGFHEQFFGPGTRLTVL.

This clonotype has only a few counts. The chain recombines TRBV5-1 with TRBJ2-7, with 9 bases that match TRBD1. V gave up 4 bases and J gave up 5 bases; unmatched junction bases: 7. The CDR3 covers 14 residues. From germline, CDR1 is SGHRS and CDR2 YFSETQ. This CDR3 is CASSVGQGDDEQYF. CDR3 sequence (DNA): TGCGCCAGCAGCGTGGGACAGGGTGATGACGAGCAGTACTTC. Combining the CDR3 with reference TRBV5-1 and TRBJ2-7 gives the whole variable domain KAGVTQTPRYLIKTRGQQVTLSCSPISGHRSVSWYQQTPGQGLQFLFEYFSETQRNKGNFPGRFSGRQFSNSRSEMNVSTLELGDSALYLCASSVGQGDDEQYFGPGTRLTVT.

This clonotype has just a few counts. The V gene is TRBV15, the J gene TRBJ2-5; maybe TRBD2 (6 bases). CDR3 length equals 17 residues. V lost 0 bases and J 2 bases, leaving 16 bases between the germline ends. Germline CDR1 LNHNV, CDR2 YYDKDF (reference sequence). The CDR3 region is CATSRDRRGALQETQYF. The CDR3 bases are TGTGCCACCAGCAGAGATAGGCGCGGGGCATTACAAGAGACCCAGTACTTC. Based on the CDR3 plus reference TRBV15 and TRBJ2-5, the full variable domain is DAMVIQNPRYQVTQFGKPVTLSCSQTLNHNVMYWYQQKSSQAPKLLFHYYDKDFNNEADTPDNFQSRRPNTSFCFLDIRSPGLGDTAMYLCATSRDRRGALQETQYFGPGTRLLVL.

This clonotype was picked up a small number of times. The rearrangement links TRBV6-2 or TRBV6-3 to TRBJ2-7, with D possibly matching TRBD2 (5 bases). This CDR3 comprises 15 residues. The V gene's germline CDR1 is MNHEY and CDR2 SVGEGT. Trimming stripped 6 bases from V and 2 bases from J, with 17 bases between. The CDR3 is CASRLGGHATYEQYF. DNA for the CDR3: TGTGCCAGCAGACTAGGCGGTCACGCCACCTACGAGCAGTACTTC.

The chain recombines TRBV29-1 with TRBJ2-5; D uncertain. Germline V gives CDR1 SQVTM, CDR2 ANQGSEA. The CDR3 runs to 11 residues. Trimming left V 4 bases short and J 5 bases short, with 8 bases between. Written as DNA, the CDR3 is TGCAGCGTTGGGCGCAAGGAGACCCAGTACTTC. It yields the protein CSVGRKETQYF.

This clonotype has just a few counts. This chain uses TRBV7-8 with TRBJ2-3; 8 bases match TRBD1. After removal of 10 bases from V and 1 base from J, the junction contained 7 bases not matched to a gene. The CDR3 covers 14 residues. The germline V gene has CDR1 SGHVS and CDR2 FQNEAQ. The CDR3 loop reads CATRGQGGTDTQYF. CDR3 sequence (DNA): TGTGCCACCAGAGGACAGGGCGGCACAGATACGCAGTATTTT.

This chain joins TRBV6-5 and TRBJ2-5; possibly TRBD1 for D (5 bases). Trimming cost V 0 bases and J 5 bases, with 13 bases left between them. Looked up from germline, CDR1 is MNHEY and CDR2 is SVGAGI. The CDR3 consists of 15 residues. The CDR3 loop is CASSYSGQGPETQYF. CDR3 sequence (DNA): TGTGCCAGCAGTTACTCGGGGCAGGGCCCCGAGACCCAGTACTTC.

The V and J genes are TRBV6-1 and TRBJ2-1; D is undetermined. Trimming pared 5 bases from V and 0 bases from J, leaving 11 bases between. The CDR3 consists of 15 residues. Germline CDR1 and CDR2: MNHNS and SASEGT. CDR3: CASSPTSLSYNEQFF. The CDR3 coding sequence is TGTGCCAGCAGTCCTACATCTCTCTCCTACAATGAGCAGTTCTTC.

This clonotype was counted many times. V and J are TRBV7-9 and TRBJ2-5; 12 nucleotides align to TRBD2. This CDR3 has 16 residues. V trimming: 5 bases; J trimming: 5 bases; junction bases outside the gene matches: 9. CDR1 is SEHNR and CDR2 is FQNEAQ in the germline V gene (reference sequence). CDR3 in amino acids: CASSTGLAGSGETQYF. The CDR3 DNA is TGTGCCAGCAGCACCGGACTAGCGGGAAGTGGGGAGACCCAGTACTTC.

In its sample, this clonotype was seen a few times. The CDR3 DNA reads as TGTGCCAGCTCACCATTGGATAGCAATGAGCAGTTCTTC. This gives the protein CASSPLDSNEQFF. The chain has TRBV18 and TRBJ2-1; the D is unclear. This CDR3 contains 13 residues. Germline V gene lookup returns CDR1 KGHSH and CDR2 LQKENI. The V end was cut by 2 bases, the J end by 6 bases, with 8 bases between.

The rearrangement joins TRBV6-6 to TRBJ2-3; TRBD2 matches 8 bases. Trimming removed 5 bases from V and 10 bases from J; junction bases left unmatched: 20. The CDR3 extends over 17 amino acids. Germline V CDR1 and CDR2: MNHNY, SVGAGI (reference sequence). CDR3 bases: TGTGCCAGCAGTACTCCGGGACTAGGAGGGGAGGTACGTTCGCAGTATTTT. Its translation: CASSTPGLGGEVRSQYF.

There are a few counts of this clonotype. This sequence joins TRBV20-1 and TRBJ2-3; D gene ambiguous. Trimming shortened V by 3 bases and J by 2 bases, and 6 bases separated the two germline ends. The CDR3 loop spans 12 amino acids. CDR1 DFQATT and CDR2 SNEGSKA come from the germline V gene (reference sequence). The CDR3 loop is CSASSPTDTQYF. In nucleotides, the CDR3 is TGCAGTGCTAGTAGCCCCACAGATACGCAGTATTTT.

The chain recombines TRBV3-1 with TRBJ1-1; D gene uncertain. CDR1 is LGHDT and CDR2 is YNNKEL in the germline V gene (reference sequence). The CDR3 has 18 amino acids. Deletions cut 4 bases from V and 4 bases from J, with 25 bases between. Written as DNA, the CDR3 is TGTGCCAGCAGCCCCCCCCTATGGGCCTCGGGTCGTCGCACTGAAGCTTTCTTT. The encoded protein is CASSPPLWASGRRTEAFF. The variable domain in full, with the rest retrieved from reference TRBV3-1 and TRBJ1-1, is DTAVSQTPKYLVTQMGNDKSIKCEQNLGHDTMYWYKQDSKKFLKIMFSYNNKELIINETVPNRFSPKSPDKAHLNLHINSLELGDSAVYFCASSPPLWASGRRTEAFFGQGTRLTVV.

The chain employs TRBV4-3 and TRBJ2-2; D uncertain. Deletions cut 3 bases from V and 4 bases from J, with 6 bases between. CDR3 length: 13 residues. Germline V lookup: CDR1 LGHNA, CDR2 YSLEER. The CDR3 here is CASSQLFTGELFF. Written as DNA, the CDR3 is TGCGCCAGCAGCCAGCTCTTCACCGGGGAGCTGTTTTTT.

The sample holds a few counts of this clonotype. The J gene is TRBJ2-3, the V gene TRBV5-1; D is possibly TRBD1 (5 bases). Per germline, CDR1 SGHRS and CDR2 YFSETQ. The CDR3 consists of 14 residues. Trimming shortened V by 4 bases and J by 4 bases, and 13 bases separated the two germline ends. In DNA, the CDR3 is TGCGCCAGCAGCCAGGGCTATGCCTCAGATACGCAGTATTTT. Its protein is CASSQGYASDTQYF.

This clonotype was counted a few times. The DNA for the CDR3 is TGTGCCAGCAGCTTAGAACAGGGGACAGGGAACACTGAAGCTTTCTTT. Translation gives CASSLEQGTGNTEAFF. The chain recombines TRBV7-9 with TRBJ1-1; 8 bases are a match to TRBD1. The CDR3 totals 16 residues. Germline loops: CDR1 SEHNR, CDR2 FQNEAQ (reference sequence). V lost 1 base to trimming and J lost 1 base; unmatched junction nucleotides: 5.

The chain has TRBV4-2 and TRBJ2-4; 8 bases are a match to TRBD2. CDR3 length: 15 residues. V shed 4 bases, J shed 6 bases, and the junction held 8 bases outside the gene matches. The germline CDR1 and CDR2 sequences are LGHNA and YNFKEQ. The CDR3 nucleotides read TGTGCCAGCAGCCCCGAGAGCGGGGGTGGAAACATTCAGTACTTC. Translation: CASSPESGGGNIQYF.

This clonotype was recorded a few times. This rearrangement joins TRBV5-1 to TRBJ1-1; TRBD1 is a possible D gene (5 bases). The ends were cut back, 10 bases at V and 1 base at J, with 17 bases in the middle. This CDR3 is 14 amino acids long. Germline CDR1 SGHRS, CDR2 YFSETQ. The CDR3 bases are TGCGCCTCCCGGCGGGACCCCCCGAACACTGAAGCTTTCTTT. Translation gives CASRRDPPNTEAFF.

This clonotype was picked up a small number of times. The chain couples TRBV5-1 to TRBJ2-7, with D perhaps matching TRBD1 or TRBD2 (5 bases each). Deletions cut 4 bases from V and 5 bases from J, with 19 bases between. CDR3 size: 15 residues. Germline loops: CDR1 SGHRS, CDR2 YFSETQ. The CDR3 DNA reads as TGCGCCAGCAGCACCCGGGACCTCAACGGCGACGAGCAGTACTTC. It translates to CASSTRDLNGDEQYF.

This clonotype was observed many times. V is TRBV7-2 and J is TRBJ2-1; 11 bases match TRBD1. The CDR3 length is 14 residues. With 6 bases clipped from V and 10 bases from J, the junction kept 8 bases outside the gene matches. Germline V gene sequence: CDR1 SGHTA, CDR2 FQGNSA. In nucleotides, the CDR3 is TGTGCCAGCAGGTTGGGACAGGGGGTTGGGGAGCAGTTCTTC. This encodes CASRLGQGVGEQFF.

V and J are TRBV7-2 and TRBJ2-3, with D hard to call. The CDR3 consists of 13 residues. The V end was cut by 2 bases, the J end by 2 bases, with 5 bases between. CDR1 and CDR2 from the germline V gene are SGHTA and FQGNSA. The CDR3 bases are TGTGCCAGCAGCTTAAGGGACACAGATACGCAGTATTTT. Translated: CASSLRDTDTQYF.

About this clonotype itself: Sequence at one end of the junction differs from germline and may be a read error. The chain uses TRBV23-1 and TRBJ2-1; 7 nucleotides match TRBD2. TRBV23-1 is assigned to the ORF class and has an uncertain function. The CDR3 runs 12 residues. This CDR3 is CASSPTRDYGIF. CDR3 sequence (DNA): TGCGCCAGCAGTCCTACCCGGGACTACGGCATCTTC.

V is TRBV12-3 or TRBV12-4 and J is TRBJ2-3; D not certain. The ends were cut back, 6 bases at V and 1 base at J, with 23 bases in the middle. The CDR3 runs 18 residues. Here the CDR3 DNA reads TGTGCCAGCAGGGCCTCGTCTGGATCGTTGGGCGGCACAGATACGCAGTATTTT. It translates to CASRASSGSLGGTDTQYF.